This entry features one TCR beta chain sequence. One end of the junction varies from germline; a read error may be responsible. cDNA specific to TCR beta was made from 450 to 500 ng of total RNA, with a constant-region primer employed for priming. Modified slightly, ARM-PCR produced TCR beta libraries over three nested multiplex PCR rounds. TRBV1-TRBV30 forward and Cbeta reverse primers drove the first two approximately 10-cycle rounds. MiXCR was run by TCRdb on the multiplex PCR reads, yielding one entry per CDR3 protein. The sample includes fewer than 25,000 distinct CDR3 sequences, around 72% of them seen just once. Taking about 18-32 mg of unsorted bulk tissue, the authors co-extracted RNA and DNA. Each tumor was sampled at four poles and its centre. This entry is derived from a study of tumor-infiltrating lymphocytes in primary liver carcinoma. Across the study: There were tumors of stage T1-T3 N0M0, each 4.2 to 10 cm across.

CDR3 length equals 16 residues. Germline values: CDR1 SGHAT, CDR2 FQNNGV. The sequencing sample was made of liver tumor tissue from sampling region 1. Stated subset: tumor region T1, superior pole. The source of this sequence is a man aged 35 to 55 with primary liver carcinoma and hepatitis B virus infection. This chain joins TRBV11-2 and TRBJ1-1, with 7 bases that match TRBD1. CDR3: CASRPSRGLVNIEAYF. The CDR3 bases are TGTGCCAGCAGACCATCCAGGGGGTTGGTGAACATTGAAGCTTACTTT.